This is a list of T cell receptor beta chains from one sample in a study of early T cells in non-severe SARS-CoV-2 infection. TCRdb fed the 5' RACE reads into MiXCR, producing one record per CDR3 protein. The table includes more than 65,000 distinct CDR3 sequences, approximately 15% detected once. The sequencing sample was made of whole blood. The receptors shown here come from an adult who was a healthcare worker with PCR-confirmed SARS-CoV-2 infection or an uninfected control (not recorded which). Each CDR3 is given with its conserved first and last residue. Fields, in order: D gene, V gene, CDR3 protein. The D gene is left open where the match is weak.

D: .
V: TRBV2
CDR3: CASLRGQYNEQFF

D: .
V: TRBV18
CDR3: CASSLFNRQINSPLNF

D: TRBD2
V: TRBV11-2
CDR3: CASSVGGAFTDTQYF

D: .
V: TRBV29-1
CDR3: CSVFRQSNEQFF

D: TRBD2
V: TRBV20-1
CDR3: CSAQDSGGTSYNEQFF

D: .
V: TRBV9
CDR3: CASSVRRSGELFF

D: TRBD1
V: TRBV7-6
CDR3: CASSQGGGGQPQHF

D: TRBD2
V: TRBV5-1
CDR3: CASSLQGGTTYEQYF

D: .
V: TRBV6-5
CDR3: CASSERQTPRYGYTF

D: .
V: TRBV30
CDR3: CAWSVGARGHEQFF

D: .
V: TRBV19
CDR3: CASRAGRNTDTQYF

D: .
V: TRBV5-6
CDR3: CASSLDGRYGYTF

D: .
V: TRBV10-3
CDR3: CAISDIGTDTGELFF

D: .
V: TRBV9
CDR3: CASSGTTSGPQHF

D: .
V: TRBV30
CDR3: CAWSVHSGGTYEQYF

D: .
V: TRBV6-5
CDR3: CASSYSRGYTDTQYF

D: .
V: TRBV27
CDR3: CASSLSNNQPQHF

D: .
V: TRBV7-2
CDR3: CASSQSRTWTNYEQYF

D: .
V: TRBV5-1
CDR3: CASSLGGLRSRSDTQYF

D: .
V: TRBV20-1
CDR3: CSAPGPGGEKLFF

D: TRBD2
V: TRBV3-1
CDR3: CASSPWEGEQYF

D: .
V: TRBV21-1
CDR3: CASSRTGTNQPQHF

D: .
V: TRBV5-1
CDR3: CASSHPTDTQYF

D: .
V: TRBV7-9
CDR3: CASSLNPSRPPPFF

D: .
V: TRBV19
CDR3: CASSISTGPYEQYF

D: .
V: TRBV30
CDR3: CAWTGGNSNQPQHF

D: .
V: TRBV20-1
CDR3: CSAGAAGNTIYF

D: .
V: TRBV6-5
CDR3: CASTAGGYGYTF

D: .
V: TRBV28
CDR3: CASRKAPYGYTF

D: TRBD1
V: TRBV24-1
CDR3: CATSDDRGPCTYEQYF

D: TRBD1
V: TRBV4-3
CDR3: CASSQGLQGARYGYTF

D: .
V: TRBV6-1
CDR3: CASSEARRGEQFF

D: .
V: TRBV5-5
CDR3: CASSPRTKETQYF

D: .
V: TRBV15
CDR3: CATSREGLLIPNQPQHF

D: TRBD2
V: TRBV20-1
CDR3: CSASPLAGGYNEQFF

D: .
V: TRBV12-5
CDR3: CASGHSPTGLGYEQYF

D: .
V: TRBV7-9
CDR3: CASSGPPLGQETQYF

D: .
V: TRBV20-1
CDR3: CSAGRNTNQPQHF

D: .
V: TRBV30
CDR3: CAWSWSGTEAFF

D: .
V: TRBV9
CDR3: CASARGQDPRNTEAFF